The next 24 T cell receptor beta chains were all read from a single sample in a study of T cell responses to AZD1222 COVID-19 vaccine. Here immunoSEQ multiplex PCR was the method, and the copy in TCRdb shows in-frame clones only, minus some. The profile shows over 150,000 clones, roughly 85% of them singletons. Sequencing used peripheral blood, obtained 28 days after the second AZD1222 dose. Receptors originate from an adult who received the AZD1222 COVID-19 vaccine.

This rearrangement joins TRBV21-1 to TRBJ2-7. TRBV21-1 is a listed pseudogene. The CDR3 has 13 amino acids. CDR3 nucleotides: TGTGCCATCAGGAGGGGACCCCTGGCCGAGCAGTACTTC. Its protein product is CAIRRGPLAEQYF.

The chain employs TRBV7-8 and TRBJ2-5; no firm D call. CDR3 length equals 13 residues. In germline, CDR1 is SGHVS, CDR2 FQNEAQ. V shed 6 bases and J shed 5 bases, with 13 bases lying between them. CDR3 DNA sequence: TGTGCCAGCAGTCCCATCAGGTCTGAGACCCAGTACTTC. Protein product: CASSPIRSETQYF.

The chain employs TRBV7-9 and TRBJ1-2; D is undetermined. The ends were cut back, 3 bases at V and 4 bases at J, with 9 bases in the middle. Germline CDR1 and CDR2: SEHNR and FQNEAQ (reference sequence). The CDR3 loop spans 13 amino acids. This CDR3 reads CASSFEPSYGYTF. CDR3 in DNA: TGTGCCAGCAGCTTCGAACCATCCTATGGCTACACCTTC.

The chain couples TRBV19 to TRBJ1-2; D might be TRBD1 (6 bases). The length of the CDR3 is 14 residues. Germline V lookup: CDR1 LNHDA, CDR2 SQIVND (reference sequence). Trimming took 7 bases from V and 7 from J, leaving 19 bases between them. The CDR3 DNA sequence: TGTGCCAGTAACCTCTTAGGGGGGGCTGGTGGCTACACCTTC. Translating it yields CASNLLGGAGGYTF.

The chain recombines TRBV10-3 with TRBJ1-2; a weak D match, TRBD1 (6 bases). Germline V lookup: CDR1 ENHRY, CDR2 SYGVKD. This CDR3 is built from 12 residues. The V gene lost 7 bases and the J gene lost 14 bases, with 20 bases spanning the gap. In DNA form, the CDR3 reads TGTGCCATCAAGGGCCCTAACAGGGATCAGACCTTC. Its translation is CAIKGPNRDQTF.

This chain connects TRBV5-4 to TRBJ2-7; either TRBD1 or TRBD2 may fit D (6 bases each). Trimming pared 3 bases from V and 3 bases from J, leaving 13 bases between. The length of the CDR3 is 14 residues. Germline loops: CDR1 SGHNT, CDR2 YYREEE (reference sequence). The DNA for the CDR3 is TGTGCCAGCAGCTCAAAAGGGGGGAACTACGAGCAGTACTTC. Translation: CASSSKGGNYEQYF.

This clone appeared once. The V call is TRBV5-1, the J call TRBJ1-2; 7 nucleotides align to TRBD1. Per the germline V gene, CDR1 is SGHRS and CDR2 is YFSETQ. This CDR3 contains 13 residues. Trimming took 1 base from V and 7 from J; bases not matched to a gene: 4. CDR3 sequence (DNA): TGCGCCAGCAGCTTGACAGGGGAATCTGGCTACACCTTC. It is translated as CASSLTGESGYTF.

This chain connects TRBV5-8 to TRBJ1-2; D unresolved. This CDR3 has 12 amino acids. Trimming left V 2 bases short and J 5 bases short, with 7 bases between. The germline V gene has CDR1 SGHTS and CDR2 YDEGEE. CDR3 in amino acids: CASSFGRYGYTF. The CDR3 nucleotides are TGTGCCAGCAGCTTCGGACGGTATGGCTACACCTTC.

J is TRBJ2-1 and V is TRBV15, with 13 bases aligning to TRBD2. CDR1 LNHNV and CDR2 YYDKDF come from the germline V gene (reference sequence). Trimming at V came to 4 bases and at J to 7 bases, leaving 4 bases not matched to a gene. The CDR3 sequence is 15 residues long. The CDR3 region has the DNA TGTGCCACCAGCAAGAGGGGACTAGCGGGGAATGAGCAGTTCTTC. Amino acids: CATSKRGLAGNEQFF.

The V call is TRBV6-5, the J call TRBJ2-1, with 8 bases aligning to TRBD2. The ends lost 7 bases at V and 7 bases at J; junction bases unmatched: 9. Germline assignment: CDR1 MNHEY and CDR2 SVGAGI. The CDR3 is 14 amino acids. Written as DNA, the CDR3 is TGTGCCAGCACCTCATGGATAGCGGGGAATGAGCAGTTCTTC. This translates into CASTSWIAGNEQFF.

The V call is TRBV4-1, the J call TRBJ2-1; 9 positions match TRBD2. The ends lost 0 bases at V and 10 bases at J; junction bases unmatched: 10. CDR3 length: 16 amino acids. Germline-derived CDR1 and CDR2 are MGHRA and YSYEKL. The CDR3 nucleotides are TGCGCCAGCAGCCAAGATTTAGGGACTAGCCCTGCGGAGCAGTTCTTC. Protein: CASSQDLGTSPAEQFF.

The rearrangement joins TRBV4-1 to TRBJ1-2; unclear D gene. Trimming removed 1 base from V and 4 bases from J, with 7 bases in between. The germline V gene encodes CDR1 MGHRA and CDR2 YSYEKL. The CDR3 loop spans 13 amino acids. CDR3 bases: TGCGCCAGCAGCCAAGGGCAGCTCTATGGCTACACCTTC. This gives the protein CASSQGQLYGYTF.

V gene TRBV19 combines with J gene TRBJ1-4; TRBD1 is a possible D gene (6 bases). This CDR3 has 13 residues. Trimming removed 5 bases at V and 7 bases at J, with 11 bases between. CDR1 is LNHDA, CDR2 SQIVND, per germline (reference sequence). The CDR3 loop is CASSLQGLEKLFF. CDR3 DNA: TGTGCCAGTAGTCTCCAGGGGCTTGAAAAACTGTTTTTT.

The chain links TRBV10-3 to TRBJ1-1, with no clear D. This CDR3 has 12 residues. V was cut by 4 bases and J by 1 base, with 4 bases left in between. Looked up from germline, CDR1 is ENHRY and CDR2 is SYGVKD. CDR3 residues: CAISGQNTEAFF. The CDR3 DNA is TGTGCCATCAGTGGACAGAACACTGAAGCTTTCTTT.

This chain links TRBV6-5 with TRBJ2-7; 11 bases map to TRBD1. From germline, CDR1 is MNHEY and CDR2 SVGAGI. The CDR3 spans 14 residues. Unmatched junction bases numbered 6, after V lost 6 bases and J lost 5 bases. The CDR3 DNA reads TGTGCCAGCAGCCCGGGACAGGGGGGTGACGAGCAGTACTTC. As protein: CASSPGQGGDEQYF.

The CDR3 DNA is TGTGCCAGCAGTTTTTTCCCCTGGCTAGCGGGGGGCCACGGGCCCGGGGAGCTGTTTTTT. Its protein is CASSFFPWLAGGHGPGELFF. V and J are TRBV27 and TRBJ2-2, with TRBD2 matching over 11 bases. The CDR3 has 20 residues. V was clipped by 3 bases and J by 6 bases; unmatched bases: 18. Per the germline V gene, CDR1 is MNHEY and CDR2 is SMNVEV (reference sequence).

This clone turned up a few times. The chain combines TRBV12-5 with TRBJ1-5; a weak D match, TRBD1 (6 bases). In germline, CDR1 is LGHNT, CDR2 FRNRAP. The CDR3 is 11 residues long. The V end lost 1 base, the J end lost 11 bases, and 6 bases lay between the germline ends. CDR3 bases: TGTGCTAGTGGTTTGGGACAGGCCCAGCATTTT. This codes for CASGLGQAQHF.

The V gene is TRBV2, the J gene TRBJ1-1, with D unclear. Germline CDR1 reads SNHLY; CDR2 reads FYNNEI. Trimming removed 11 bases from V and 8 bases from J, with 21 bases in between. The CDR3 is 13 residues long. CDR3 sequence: CAGSAGVREEAFF. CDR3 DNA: TGTGCCGGATCGGCCGGCGTGAGGGAGGAAGCTTTCTTT.

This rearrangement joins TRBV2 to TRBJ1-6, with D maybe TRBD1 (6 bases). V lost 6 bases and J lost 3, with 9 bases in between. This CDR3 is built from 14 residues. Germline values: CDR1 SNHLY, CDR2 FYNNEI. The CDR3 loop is CASRQGGYNSPLHF. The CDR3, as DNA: TGTGCCAGCAGACAGGGAGGCTATAATTCACCCCTCCACTTT.

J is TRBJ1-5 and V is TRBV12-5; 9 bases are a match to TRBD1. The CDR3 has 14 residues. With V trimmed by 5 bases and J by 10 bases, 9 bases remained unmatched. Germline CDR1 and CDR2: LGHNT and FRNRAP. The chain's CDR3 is CASGGQGWGFPQHF. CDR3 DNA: TGTGCTAGTGGTGGACAGGGGTGGGGCTTCCCCCAGCATTTT.

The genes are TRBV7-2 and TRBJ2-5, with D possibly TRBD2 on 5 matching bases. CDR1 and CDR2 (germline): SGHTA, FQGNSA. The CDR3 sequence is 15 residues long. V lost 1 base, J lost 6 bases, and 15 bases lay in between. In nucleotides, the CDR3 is TGTGCCAGCAGCTTAGGGGAGTGGGCACGGAAGACCCAGTACTTC. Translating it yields CASSLGEWARKTQYF.

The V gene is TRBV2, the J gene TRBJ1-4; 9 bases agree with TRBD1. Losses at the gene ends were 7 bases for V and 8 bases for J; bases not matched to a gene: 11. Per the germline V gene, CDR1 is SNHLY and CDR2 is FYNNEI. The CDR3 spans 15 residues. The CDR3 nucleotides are TGTGCCAGCAATGTTCCGGGACAGGGTTCGGAAAAACTGTTTTTT. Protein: CASNVPGQGSEKLFF.

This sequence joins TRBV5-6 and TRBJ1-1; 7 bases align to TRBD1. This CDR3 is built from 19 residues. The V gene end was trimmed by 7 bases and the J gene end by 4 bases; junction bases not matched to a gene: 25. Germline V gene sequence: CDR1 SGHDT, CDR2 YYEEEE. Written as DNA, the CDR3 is TGTGCCAGCTACCAAATGGGCGGGGGAGACAGGGTTGGAGGCACTGAAGCTTTCTTT. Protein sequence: CASYQMGGGDRVGGTEAFF.

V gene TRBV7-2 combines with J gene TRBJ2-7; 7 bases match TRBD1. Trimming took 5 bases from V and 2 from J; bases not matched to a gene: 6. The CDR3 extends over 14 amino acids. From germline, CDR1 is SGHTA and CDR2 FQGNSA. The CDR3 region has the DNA TGTGCCAGCAGCCCGTGGGACAGTCCCTACGAGCAGTACTTC. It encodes CASSPWDSPYEQYF.